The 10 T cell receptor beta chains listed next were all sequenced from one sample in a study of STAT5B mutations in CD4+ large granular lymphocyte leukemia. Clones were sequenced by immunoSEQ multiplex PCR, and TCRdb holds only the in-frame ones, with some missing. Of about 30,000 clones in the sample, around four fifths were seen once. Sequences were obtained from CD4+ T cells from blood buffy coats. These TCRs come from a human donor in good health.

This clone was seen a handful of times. The CDR3 DNA reads as TGTGCCAGCAGCTTAGCGCTAGGACAGGGGGCAAACGAGCAGTACTTC. It encodes CASSLALGQGANEQYF. The chain combines TRBV7-9 with TRBJ2-7; 11 nucleotides align to TRBD1. V gave up 0 bases and J gave up 5 bases; unmatched junction bases: 6. The CDR3 length is 16 residues. The germline gives CDR1 SEHNR, CDR2 FQNEAQ (reference sequence).

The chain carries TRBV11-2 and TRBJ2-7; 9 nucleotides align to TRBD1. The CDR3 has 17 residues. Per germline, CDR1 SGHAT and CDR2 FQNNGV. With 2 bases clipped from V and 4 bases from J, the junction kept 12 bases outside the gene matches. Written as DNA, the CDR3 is TGTGCCAGCAGCTTAAGCGGCCCTGGACAGGGGAGGTACGAGCAGTACTTC. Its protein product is CASSLSGPGQGRYEQYF.

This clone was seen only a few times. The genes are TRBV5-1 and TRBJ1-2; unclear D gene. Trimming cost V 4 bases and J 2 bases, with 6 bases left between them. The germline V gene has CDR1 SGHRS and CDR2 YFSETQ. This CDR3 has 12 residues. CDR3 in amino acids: CASSTDNYGYTF. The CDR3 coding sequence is TGCGCCAGCAGCACGGACAACTATGGCTACACCTTC.

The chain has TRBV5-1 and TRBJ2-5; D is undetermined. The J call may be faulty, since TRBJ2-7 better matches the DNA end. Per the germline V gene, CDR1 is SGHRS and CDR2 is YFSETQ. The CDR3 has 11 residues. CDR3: CASSLENEQYF. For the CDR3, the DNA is TGCGCCAGCAGCTTGGAGAACGAGCAGTACTTC.

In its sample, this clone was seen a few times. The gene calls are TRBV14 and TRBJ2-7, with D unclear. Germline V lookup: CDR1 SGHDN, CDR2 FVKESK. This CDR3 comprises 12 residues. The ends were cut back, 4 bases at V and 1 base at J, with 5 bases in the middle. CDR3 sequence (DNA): TGTGCCAGCAGCCGCACATCCTACGAGCAGTACTTC. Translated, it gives CASSRTSYEQYF.

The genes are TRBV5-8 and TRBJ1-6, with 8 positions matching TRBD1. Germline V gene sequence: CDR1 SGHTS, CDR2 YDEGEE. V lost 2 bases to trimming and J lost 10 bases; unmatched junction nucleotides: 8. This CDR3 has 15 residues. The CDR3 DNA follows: TGTGCCAGCAGCTTCCGGACAGGGAGTAACTCACCCCTCCACTTT. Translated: CASSFRTGSNSPLHF. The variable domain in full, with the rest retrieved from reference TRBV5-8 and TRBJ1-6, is EAGVTQSPTHLIKTRGQQATLRCSPISGHTSVYWYQQALGLGLQFLLWYDEGEERNRGNFPPRFSGRQFPNYSSELNVNALELEDSALYLCASSFRTGSNSPLHFGNGTRLTVT.

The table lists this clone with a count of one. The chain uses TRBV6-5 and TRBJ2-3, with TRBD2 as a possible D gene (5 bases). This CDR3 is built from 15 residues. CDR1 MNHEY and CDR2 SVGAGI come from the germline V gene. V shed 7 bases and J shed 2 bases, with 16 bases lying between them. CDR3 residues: CASTRGWAVTDTQYF. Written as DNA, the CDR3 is TGTGCCAGCACAAGAGGGTGGGCCGTCACAGATACGCAGTATTTT.

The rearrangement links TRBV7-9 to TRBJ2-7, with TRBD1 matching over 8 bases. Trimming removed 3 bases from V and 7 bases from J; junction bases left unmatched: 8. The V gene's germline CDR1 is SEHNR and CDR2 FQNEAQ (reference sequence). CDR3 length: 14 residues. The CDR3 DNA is TGTGCCAGCAGCTTTGAGGACAGGGTGAATGAGCAGTACTTC. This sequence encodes CASSFEDRVNEQYF.

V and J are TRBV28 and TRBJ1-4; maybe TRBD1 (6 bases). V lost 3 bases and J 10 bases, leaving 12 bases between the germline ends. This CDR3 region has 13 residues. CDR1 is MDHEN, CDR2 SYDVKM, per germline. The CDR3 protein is CASSLGHSGKLFF. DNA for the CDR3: TGTGCCAGCAGTTTGGGACACTCAGGAAAACTGTTTTTT. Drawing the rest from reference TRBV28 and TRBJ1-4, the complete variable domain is DVKVTQSSRYLVKRTGEKVFLECVQDMDHENMFWYRQDPGLGLRLIYFSYDVKMKEKGDIPEGYSVSREKKERFSLILESASTNQTSMYLCASSLGHSGKLFFGSGTQLSVL.

CDR3 region: CASSLDRDYGYTF. CDR3 DNA: TGTGCCAGCAGCTTAGACAGGGACTATGGCTACACCTTC. The V gene is TRBV7-2, the J gene TRBJ1-2; tentative D call: TRBD1 (6 bases). Looked up from germline, CDR1 is SGHTA and CDR2 is FQGNSA. Trimming removed 1 base at V and 3 bases at J, with 6 bases between. The CDR3 length is 13 residues.